This TCR beta chain was sequenced for a study of OX40 agonist ivuxolimab in advanced cancers. Study outcomes and limitations: On average, CD8+ T cells had more expanded clones than CD4+. Certain nonresponding patients likewise had low normalized T-cell clonal expansion.

The CDR3 length is 19 residues. Germline CDR1 is SGHRS and CDR2 is YFSETQ. The J segment lost 7 bases and the V segment lost 5 bases, leaving 23 bases of the junction unmatched. Using immunoSEQ multiplex PCR, the repertoire was profiled, and TCRdb retains in-frame clones only, with some absent. The table records about 62,000 clones, roughly 87% of them present only once. Collection of blood occurred at baseline, at cycle 4 day 1, and at cycle 7 day 1. Of note for this clone: Its antigen remains unknown.

The receptor was derived from an adult with an advanced solid tumor such as melanoma, head and neck, liver or kidney cancer. The sequences come from CD4+ or CD8+ T cells sorted from blood, collected in a trial of the OX40 agonist ivuxolimab. This chain links TRBV5-1 with TRBJ2-1; 8 bases agree with TRBD2. As DNA, the CDR3 is TGCGCCAGCAGGTCTCAGGGCAAGAGAGGGACTAGTAAGGAAAATGAGCAGTTCTTC. It codes for CASRSQGKRGTSKENEQFF.